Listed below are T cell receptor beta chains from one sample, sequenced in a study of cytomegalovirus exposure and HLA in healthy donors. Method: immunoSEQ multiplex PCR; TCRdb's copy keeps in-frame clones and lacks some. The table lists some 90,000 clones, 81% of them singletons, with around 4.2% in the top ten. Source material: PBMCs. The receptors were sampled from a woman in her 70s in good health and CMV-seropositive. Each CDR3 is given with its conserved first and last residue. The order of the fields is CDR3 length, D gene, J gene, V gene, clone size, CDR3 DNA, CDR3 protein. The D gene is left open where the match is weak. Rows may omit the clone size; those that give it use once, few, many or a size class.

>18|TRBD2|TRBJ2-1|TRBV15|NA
TGTGCCACCAGCAAAGGACTAGCGGGAGACGGATCCTACAATGAGCAGTTCTTC
CATSKGLAGDGSYNEQFF
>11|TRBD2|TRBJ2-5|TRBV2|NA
TGTGCCATCGGGACTAAGGAGACCCAGTACTTC
CAIGTKETQYF
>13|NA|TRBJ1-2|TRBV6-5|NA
TGTGCCAGCAGTTTATTGGGACAAGGGGGCTACACCTTC
CASSLLGQGGYTF
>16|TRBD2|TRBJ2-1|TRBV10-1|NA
TGCGCCAGCAGTGAAGGAGGTAGCGGGGGGAACAATGAGCAGTTCTTC
CASSEGGSGGNNEQFF
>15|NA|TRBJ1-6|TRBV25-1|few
TGTGCCAGCAGTGAATCCCAGGGGTGGAATTCACCCCTCCACTTT
CASSESQGWNSPLHF
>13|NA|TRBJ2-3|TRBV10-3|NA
TGTGCCATCACTCGGACTAGCACAGATACGCAGTATTTT
CAITRTSTDTQYF
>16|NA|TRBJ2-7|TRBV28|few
TGTGCCAGCAGTATCGCCCTTTGGGGAGGAACCTACGAGCAGTACTTC
CASSIALWGGTYEQYF
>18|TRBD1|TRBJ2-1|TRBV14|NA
TGTGCCAGCAGCCAAGGCCACGGGACAGGGGCTATGTACAATGAGCAGTTCTTC
CASSQGHGTGAMYNEQFF
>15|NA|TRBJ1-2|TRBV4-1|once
TGCGCCAGCAGCCAAGAAGGTGAGGGTCCCCATGGCTACACCTTC
CASSQEGEGPHGYTF
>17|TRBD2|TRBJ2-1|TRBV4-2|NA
TGTGCCAGCAGCCCCGGGACTAGCGGGAGGTCCTACAATGAGCAGTTCTTC
CASSPGTSGRSYNEQFF
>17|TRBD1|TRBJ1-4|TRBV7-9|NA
TGTGCCAGCAGCTTGGGACAGGGTAGGGCCATTTTCGAAAAACTGTTTTTT
CASSLGQGRAIFEKLFF
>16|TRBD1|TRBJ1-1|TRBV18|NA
TGTGCCAGCTCACCGTCGGGACAGGGATCGGTTGCTGAAGCTTTCTTT
CASSPSGQGSVAEAFF
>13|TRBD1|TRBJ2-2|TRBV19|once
TGTGCCAGTAGTACCGGGACAGTTGGGGAGCTGTTTTTT
CASSTGTVGELFF
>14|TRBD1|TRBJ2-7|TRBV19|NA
TGTGCCAGTAGTATCGAGGACAGGGGTTACGAGCAGTACTTC
CASSIEDRGYEQYF
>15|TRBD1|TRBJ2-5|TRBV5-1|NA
TGCGCCAGCAGCTTGATTACAGGGGGCGTAGAGACCCAGTACTTC
CASSLITGGVETQYF
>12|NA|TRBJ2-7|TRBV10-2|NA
TGCGCCAGCAGGATGATAGGAGACGAGCAGTACTTC
CASRMIGDEQYF
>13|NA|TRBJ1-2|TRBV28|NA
TGTGCCAGCAGTTTGAGGACTCAGGATGGCTACACCTTC
CASSLRTQDGYTF
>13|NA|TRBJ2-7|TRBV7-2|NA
TGTGCCAGCAGCTTAGCCCCAGGGAACGAGCAGTACTTC
CASSLAPGNEQYF
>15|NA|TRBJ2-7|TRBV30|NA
TGTGCCTGGAGTTTACCGGGACTCTCAACCTACGAGCAGTACTTC
CAWSLPGLSTYEQYF
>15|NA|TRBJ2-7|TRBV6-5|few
TGTGCCAGCAGTCGTACCGGGACAACGTACGGGGAGCAGTACTTC
CASSRTGTTYGEQYF
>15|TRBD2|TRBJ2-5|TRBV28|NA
TGTGCCAGCAGCTTGGGGGGGACCATTGAAGAGACCCAGTACTTC
CASSLGGTIEETQYF
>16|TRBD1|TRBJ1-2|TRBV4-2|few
TGTGCCAGCAGCCTATGGGGACAGGGAGTTATCTATGGCTACACCTTC
CASSLWGQGVIYGYTF
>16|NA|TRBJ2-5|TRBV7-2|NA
TGTGCCAGCAGCTTAGCCCCCGGACGGGGGGCAGAGACCCAGTACTTC
CASSLAPGRGAETQYF
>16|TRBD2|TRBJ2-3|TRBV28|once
TGTGCCAGCAGCCCCTCTAGCGGGACCCTCACAGATACGCAGTATTTT
CASSPSSGTLTDTQYF
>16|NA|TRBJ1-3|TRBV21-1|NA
TGTGCCAGCAGGGTAAAAGGGGGGGCGTCAGGAAACACCATATATTTT
CASRVKGGASGNTIYF
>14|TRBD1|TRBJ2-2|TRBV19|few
TGTGCCAGCAGGACAGGGGTGGGCACCGGGGAGCTGTTTTTT
CASRTGVGTGELFF
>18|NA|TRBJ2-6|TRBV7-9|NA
TGTGCCAGCAGCCAGTCCTCGGGGTACTCGGTCGGGGCCAACGTCCTGACTTTC
CASSQSSGYSVGANVLTF
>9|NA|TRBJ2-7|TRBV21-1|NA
TGTGCCAGCTATTACGAGCAGTACTTC
CASYYEQYF
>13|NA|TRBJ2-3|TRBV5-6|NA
TGTGCCAGCAGCTCGCAGGGGTCAGATACGCAGTATTTT
CASSSQGSDTQYF
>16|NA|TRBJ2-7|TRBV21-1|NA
TGTGCCAGCAGCAAGGGGGGGACTAGCAGTCGGTACGAGCAGTACTTC
CASSKGGTSSRYEQYF
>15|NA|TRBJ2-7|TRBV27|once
TGTGCCAGCAGCCCCGCCCCGGGACTGAGCTACGAGCAGTACTTC
CASSPAPGLSYEQYF
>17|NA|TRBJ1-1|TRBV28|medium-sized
TGTGCCAGCAATTTGGATACAGGGCTGATCAAGAACACTGAAGCTTTCTTT
CASNLDTGLIKNTEAFF
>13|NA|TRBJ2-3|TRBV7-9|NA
TGTGCCAGCAGCTTCCCAAGCACAGATACGCAGTATTTT
CASSFPSTDTQYF
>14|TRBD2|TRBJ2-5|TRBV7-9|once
TGTGCCGGCAGCAACGGGGGGGGGATGGAGACCCAGTACTTC
CAGSNGGGMETQYF
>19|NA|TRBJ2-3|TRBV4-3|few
TGCGCCAGCAGCCAACAGTACGGGATTGGTGGCAGGGGCCCAGATACGCAGTATTTT
CASSQQYGIGGRGPDTQYF
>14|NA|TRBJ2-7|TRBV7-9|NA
TGTGCCAGCAGCTTAACCGGGACATACTACGAGCAGTACTTC
CASSLTGTYYEQYF
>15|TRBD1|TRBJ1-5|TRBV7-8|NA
TGTGCCAGCAGCTTAGGCGCAGGGGGCGGTCAGCCCCAGCATTTT
CASSLGAGGGQPQHF
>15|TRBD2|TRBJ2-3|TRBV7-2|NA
TGTGCCAGCAGCTTAAGGGGCGGGAGGCCAGATACGCAGTATTTT
CASSLRGGRPDTQYF
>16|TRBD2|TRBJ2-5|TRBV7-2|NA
TGTGCCAGCAGCTTAGGGTTGACTAGCGGGCAAGAGACCCAGTACTTC
CASSLGLTSGQETQYF
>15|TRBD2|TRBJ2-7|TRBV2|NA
TGTGCCAGCAGTATACTAGCGGGCGCCACCTACGAGCAGTACTTC
CASSILAGATYEQYF
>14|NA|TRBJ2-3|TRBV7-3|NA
TGTGCCAGCAGCTTAAGTAGTGTGACAGATACGCAGTATTTT
CASSLSSVTDTQYF
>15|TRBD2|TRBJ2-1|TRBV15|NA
TGTGCCACCAGAGGGGGACTAGCGGGACACAATGAGCAGTTCTTC
CATRGGLAGHNEQFF
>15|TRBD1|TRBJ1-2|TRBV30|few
TGTGCCTGGAGTGTACCCCAGGGGGCGGGCTATGGCTACACCTTC
CAWSVPQGAGYGYTF
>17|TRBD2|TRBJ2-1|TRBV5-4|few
TGTGCCAGCAGCGCTCAAACTAGCGGGAAGTCCTACAATGAGCAGTTCTTC
CASSAQTSGKSYNEQFF
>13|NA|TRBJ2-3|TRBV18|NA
TGTGCCAGCTCAGGGCCTAGCACAGATACGCAGTATTTT
CASSGPSTDTQYF
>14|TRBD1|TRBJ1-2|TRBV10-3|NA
TGTGCCATCAGTCACCGGGACAGGGTTGATGGCTACACCTTC
CAISHRDRVDGYTF
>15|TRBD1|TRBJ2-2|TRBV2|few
TGTGCCAGCAGGCTTGGGACAGGGGCGATCGGGGAGCTGTTTTTT
CASRLGTGAIGELFF
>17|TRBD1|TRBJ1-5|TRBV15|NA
TGTGCCACCAGCAGGGGAGGTGGACAGGGAAGGGGTCAGCCCCAGCATTTT
CATSRGGGQGRGQPQHF
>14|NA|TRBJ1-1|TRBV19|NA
TGTGCCAGTAGTAGGAGGCCCGAGTGGACTGAAGCTTTCTTT
CASSRRPEWTEAFF
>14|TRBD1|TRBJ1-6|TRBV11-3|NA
TGTGCCAGCAGCTTGAGGACAGGGGAGTCACCCCTCCACTTT
CASSLRTGESPLHF
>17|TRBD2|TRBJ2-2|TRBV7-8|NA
TGTGCCAGCAGCTTAATTCGCACGGGAGGCCAAGCCGGGGAGCTGTTTTTT
CASSLIRTGGQAGELFF
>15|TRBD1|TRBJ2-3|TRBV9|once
TGTGCCAGCAGCTCCACAGGGACAGGGACAGATACGCAGTATTTT
CASSSTGTGTDTQYF
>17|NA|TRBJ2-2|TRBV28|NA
TGTGCCAGCAGCCCCCCGGGTCTAGCGCCTTGGGCCGGGGAGCTGTTTTTT
CASSPPGLAPWAGELFF
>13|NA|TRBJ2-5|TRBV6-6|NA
TGTGCCAGCTCAATACGGTTTTGGGAGACCCAGTACTTC
CASSIRFWETQYF
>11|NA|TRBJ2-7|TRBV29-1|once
TGCAGCGTTGAAACCCAGGCCGAGCAGTACTTC
CSVETQAEQYF
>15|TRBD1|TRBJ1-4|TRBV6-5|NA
TGTGCCAGCAGAGGACAGGGGGCCGGGAGAGAAAAACTGTTTTTT
CASRGQGAGREKLFF
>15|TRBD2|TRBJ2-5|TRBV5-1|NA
TGCGCCAGCAGCGCGGGACTAGCGGTACAAGAGACCCAGTACTTC
CASSAGLAVQETQYF
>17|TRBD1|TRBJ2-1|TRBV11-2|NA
TGTGCCAGCAGTCCAGGCCATCTTGGACAGGGGGCCTATGAGCAGTTCTTC
CASSPGHLGQGAYEQFF
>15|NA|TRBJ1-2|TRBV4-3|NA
TGCGCCAGCAGCCACGACTTAGACGGAGGGTATGGCTACACCTTC
CASSHDLDGGYGYTF